This entry lists 23 T cell receptor beta chains sequenced from one sample in a study of blood T cell repertoires in COVID-19. Produced via immunoSEQ multiplex PCR; TCRdb's table is partial and in-frame only. The sample lists over 250,000 clones, 80% to 90% seen once, with about 6% in the top ten. The sequenced material came from peripheral blood. The receptor source for this set is a woman in her forties or fifties with COVID-19, enrolled during active disease.

The chain couples TRBV5-1 to TRBJ1-2; the match to TRBD1 covers 7 bases. The CDR3 has 12 residues. Germline values: CDR1 SGHRS, CDR2 YFSETQ. The V and J ends lost 8 bases and 3 bases, in that order; junction bases with no gene match: 4. The CDR3 region has the DNA TGCGCCAGTTCACAGGGGTACTATGGCTACACCTTC. This gives the protein CASSQGYYGYTF.

The rearrangement links TRBV18 to TRBJ1-1; D uncertain. This CDR3 has 13 amino acids. V was cut by 6 bases and J by 1 base, with 9 bases left in between. CDR1 is KGHSH, CDR2 LQKENI, per germline. Here the CDR3 reads CASSPPRNTEAFF. The CDR3 DNA follows: TGTGCCAGCTCCCCGCCGAGGAACACTGAAGCTTTCTTT.

In this sample, this clone turned up once. The J gene is TRBJ2-1, the V gene TRBV12-3 or TRBV12-4; 11 nucleotides match TRBD1. The CDR3 consists of 13 residues. Trimming cost V 6 bases and J 6 bases; bases outside gene matches: 1. The CDR3 DNA follows: TGTGCCAGCAGGGGGACAGGGGGCAATGAGCAGTTCTTC. Protein sequence: CASRGTGGNEQFF.

This rearrangement joins TRBV9 to TRBJ2-1, with D maybe TRBD1 (5 bases). Trimming stripped 3 bases from V and 4 bases from J, with 17 bases between. CDR1 and CDR2 from the germline V gene are SGDLS and YYNGEE. The CDR3 is 16 amino acids. CDR3 coding DNA: TGTGCCAGCAGCGGAATAGGACATCCCCTGTACAATGAGCAGTTCTTC. Translated, it gives CASSGIGHPLYNEQFF.

The chain carries TRBV7-2 and TRBJ2-1, with 7 bases lining up with TRBD2. The CDR3 is 14 amino acids. Germline lookup yields CDR1 SGHTA and CDR2 FQGNSA. V lost 8 bases and J lost 1; bases outside the gene matches: 5. Here the CDR3 reads CASGRGQSYNEQFF. The CDR3, as DNA: TGTGCCAGCGGGAGGGGTCAATCCTACAATGAGCAGTTCTTC.

The CDR3 spells CASGNTGLAVPDTQYF. CDR3 in DNA: TGTGCCAGCGGAAACACGGGACTAGCGGTACCAGATACGCAGTATTTT. The rearrangement links TRBV5-4 to TRBJ2-3, with TRBD2 identical over 11 bases. Looked up from germline, CDR1 is SGHNT and CDR2 is YYREEE (reference sequence). The ends lost 7 bases at V and 4 bases at J; junction bases unmatched: 11. The CDR3 totals 16 residues.

This sequence joins TRBV29-1 and TRBJ2-5; 8 positions agree with TRBD2. The junction had 12 bases not matched to a gene; V was cut back by 4 bases and J by 5 bases. Germline-derived CDR1 and CDR2 are SQVTM and ANQGSEA. The CDR3 runs to 15 residues. The CDR3 reads CSVVGGRPVPETQYF. The CDR3 DNA sequence: TGCAGCGTTGTAGGCGGGAGGCCCGTTCCGGAGACCCAGTACTTC.

The chain couples TRBV5-1 to TRBJ2-2; 13 bases are shared with TRBD2. Losses at the gene ends were 3 bases for V and 8 bases for J; bases not matched to a gene: 10. The germline gives CDR1 SGHRS, CDR2 YFSETQ. This CDR3 contains 17 residues. CDR3 loop: CASSSTTSGRAAGELFF. In DNA form, the CDR3 reads TGCGCCAGCAGCTCTACTACTAGCGGGAGGGCCGCGGGGGAGCTGTTTTTT.

In this sample, this clone turned up a few times. The V and J genes are TRBV24-1 and TRBJ1-4; 9 bases map to TRBD1. The CDR3 has 15 residues. The germline gives CDR1 KGHDR, CDR2 SFDVKD. V lost 3 bases and J lost 8; bases outside the gene matches: 6. CDR3 nucleotide sequence: TGTGCCACCAGTGATAGCCGGGACAGGGTCGAAAAACTGTTTTTT. Amino acids: CATSDSRDRVEKLFF.

The chain combines TRBV11-2 with TRBJ2-4, with TRBD1 matching over 9 bases. V dropped 5 bases and J dropped 7; count of bases not matched to a gene: 3. The CDR3 is 13 amino acids. Germline V CDR1 and CDR2: SGHAT, FQNNGV. The CDR3 protein is CASSTGQGNIQYF. The CDR3 coding sequence is TGTGCCAGCAGCACAGGACAGGGGAACATTCAGTACTTC.

This clone was detected only a few times. This sequence joins TRBV5-6 and TRBJ2-7; D is perhaps TRBD1 (6 bases). CDR1 SGHDT and CDR2 YYEEEE come from the germline V gene. V shed 1 base and J shed 4 bases, with 15 bases lying between them. This CDR3 has 15 residues. The DNA of the CDR3 is TGTGCCAGCAGCTTGCTGTTGGCCAGGGGTTACGAGCAGTACTTC. Its protein product is CASSLLLARGYEQYF.

The chain recombines TRBV4-2 with TRBJ2-5; TRBD2 matches 8 bases. V was clipped by 4 bases and J by 1 base; unmatched bases: 11. CDR1 is LGHNA and CDR2 is YNFKEQ in the germline V gene. The CDR3 loop spans 17 amino acids. The CDR3 nucleotides read TGTGCCAGCAGCCCACGGCGAGCGGGAGTAAGCCAAGAGACCCAGTACTTC. Encoded protein: CASSPRRAGVSQETQYF.

This chain joins TRBV20-1 and TRBJ2-1, with D hard to call. CDR1 and CDR2 (germline): DFQATT, SNEGSKA (reference sequence). The CDR3 extends over 11 amino acids. V was shortened by 1 base and J by 9 bases, with 7 bases between the two germline ends. CDR3 bases: TGCAGTGCTAGAGGGCCTGGTGAGCAGTTCTTC. Translating it yields CSARGPGEQFF.

The V call is TRBV4-2, the J call TRBJ2-2; 16 bases map to TRBD2. This CDR3 region has 17 residues. Germline V gives CDR1 LGHNA, CDR2 YNFKEQ. V shed 1 base and J 6 bases; nucleotides not matched to a gene: 2. This chain's CDR3 is CASSQVGTSGRAGELFF. Written as DNA, the CDR3 is TGTGCCAGCAGCCAAGTAGGGACTAGCGGGAGGGCCGGGGAGCTGTTTTTT.

V is TRBV6-1 and J is TRBJ1-1, with TRBD1 matching over 10 bases. CDR1 MNHNS and CDR2 SASEGT come from the germline V gene. Trimming removed 3 bases from V and 0 bases from J; junction bases left unmatched: 7. The CDR3 contains 17 residues. CDR3 amino acids: CASSEMPGTGVNTEAFF. For the CDR3, the DNA is TGTGCCAGCAGTGAGATGCCCGGGACAGGGGTGAACACTGAAGCTTTCTTT.

V usage is TRBV19 and J usage is TRBJ2-1, with 13 nucleotides matching TRBD2. The germline gives CDR1 LNHDA, CDR2 SQIVND (reference sequence). This CDR3 has 15 residues. V trimming: 5 bases; J trimming: 5 bases; junction bases outside the gene matches: 3. The CDR3 DNA reads TGTGCCAGTAGTGTACTAGCGGGAGGGGACAATGAGCAGTTCTTC. Translated, it gives CASSVLAGGDNEQFF.

This chain's CDR3 is CASNPASGTGELFF. DNA of the CDR3: TGCGCCAGCAATCCGGCTAGCGGAACCGGGGAGCTGTTTTTT. This chain joins TRBV10-1 and TRBJ2-2; TRBD2 matches 7 bases. The J segment lost 5 bases and the V segment lost 7 bases, leaving 7 bases of the junction unmatched. Germline V gives CDR1 WNHNN, CDR2 SYGVQD (reference sequence). CDR3 length equals 14 residues.

This sequence joins TRBV19 and TRBJ1-2; 9 nucleotides match TRBD1. V shed 7 bases, J shed 8 bases, and the junction held 11 bases outside the gene matches. The CDR3 is made up of 14 amino acids. Germline V gene data show CDR1 as LNHDA and CDR2 as SQIVND (reference sequence). In nucleotides, the CDR3 is TGTGCCAGTAATTCTGTGGGACAGGGAGGCGGCTACACCTTC. It is translated as CASNSVGQGGGYTF.

The chain combines TRBV7-2 with TRBJ2-2, with 9 positions matching TRBD1. CDR3 length: 15 amino acids. The V gene end was trimmed by 6 bases and the J gene end by 4 bases; junction bases not matched to a gene: 6. Germline V gives CDR1 SGHTA, CDR2 FQGNSA. The CDR3: CASRPGTGSTGELFF. In DNA form, the CDR3 reads TGTGCCAGCAGACCCGGGACAGGGTCCACCGGGGAGCTGTTTTTT. The full variable domain, its missing parts supplied by reference TRBV7-2 and TRBJ2-2, is GAGVSQSPSNKVTEKGKDVELRCDPISGHTALYWYRQSLGQGLEFLIYFQGNSAPDKSGLPSDRFSAERTGGSVSTLTIQRTQQEDSAVYLCASRPGTGSTGELFFGEGSRLTVL.

J is TRBJ1-1 and V is TRBV30; possibly TRBD1 for D (6 bases). Trimming cost V 3 bases and J 4 bases, with 12 bases left between them. The V gene's germline CDR1 is GTSNPN and CDR2 SVGIG (reference sequence). The length of the CDR3 is 13 residues. This CDR3 is CAWSRSRGTEAFF. CDR3 nucleotides: TGTGCCTGGAGCAGAAGCAGGGGCACTGAAGCTTTCTTT. Looking up the rest from reference TRBV30 and TRBJ1-1 gives the full variable domain: SQTIHQWPATLVQPVGSPLSLECTVEGTSNPNLYWYRQAAGRGLQLLFYSVGIGQISSEVPQNLSASRPQDRQFILSSKKLLLSDSGFYLCAWSRSRGTEAFFGQGTRLTVV.

The chain uses TRBV5-4 and TRBJ2-5; D is uncertain. The CDR3 loop spans 15 amino acids. In germline, CDR1 is SGHNT, CDR2 YYREEE (reference sequence). Trimming took 3 bases from V and 1 from J, leaving 13 bases between them. The CDR3 DNA follows: TGTGCCAGCAGCTCAGCCCCGGCTAGCCAAGAGACCCAGTACTTC. Its protein product is CASSSAPASQETQYF.

The CDR3 nucleotides read TGTGCCAGCAACCGGGACAGGGGGCGTCAGCCCCAGCATTTT. Protein sequence: CASNRDRGRQPQHF. V is TRBV2 and J is TRBJ1-5; 12 bases fit TRBD1. The CDR3 totals 14 residues. Germline CDR1 SNHLY, CDR2 FYNNEI. J was trimmed by 6 bases and V by 7 bases; bases with no gene match: 4.

The chain carries TRBV9 and TRBJ2-7; TRBD2 might be the D (5 bases). This CDR3 region has 14 residues. CDR1 and CDR2 (germline): SGDLS, YYNGEE. The ends were cut back, 0 bases at V and 3 bases at J, with 10 bases in the middle. The chain's CDR3 is CASSVGGQSYEQYF. The CDR3 nucleotides are TGTGCCAGCAGCGTAGGAGGGCAAAGCTACGAGCAGTACTTC.